This T cell receptor beta chain was sequenced for a study of OX40 agonist ivuxolimab in advanced cancers. Study at large: Anti-PD-1, anti-PD-L1 or anti-CTLA-4 therapy given earlier was allowed, and 35% to 50% had some. Partial responses were seen in three patients, one with hepatocellular carcinoma and two with cutaneous melanoma.

Here immunoSEQ multiplex PCR was the method, and the copy in TCRdb shows in-frame clones only, minus some. The sample yields 50,000 to 65,000 clones, roughly nine tenths seen once. V lost 3 bases and J lost 2; bases outside the gene matches: 5. Germline values: CDR1 SGDLS, CDR2 YYNGEE. This CDR3 is 16 amino acids long. The source of this sequence is an adult with an advanced solid tumor such as melanoma, head and neck, liver or kidney cancer. The chain employs TRBV9 and TRBJ2-2; 9 nucleotides match TRBD1. The specimen comprised CD4+ or CD8+ T cells sorted from blood, sampled in a trial of the OX40 agonist ivuxolimab. CDR3 DNA: TGTGCCAGCAGCGCCCACAGGGGGCTAAACACCGGGGAGCTGTTTTTT. Its protein is CASSAHRGLNTGELFF.